The T cell receptor (beta chain) described here comes from a study of blood T cell repertoires in COVID-19. This clone was counted once. Sequencing was performed with immunoSEQ multiplex PCR; in TCRdb, only in-frame clones are kept and a portion is missing. The table shows about 310,000 clones, with over 75% occurring only once. The sequenced material came from peripheral blood. The sequence was obtained from a woman aged 45-60 years who had recovered from COVID-19.

CDR3 region: CASSFQVSDTQYF. In DNA form, the CDR3 reads TGTGCCAGCAGCTTTCAGGTATCAGATACGCAGTATTTT. The V gene is TRBV5-4, the J gene TRBJ2-3, with D unclear. CDR1 SGHNT and CDR2 YYREEE come from the germline V gene (reference sequence). Trimming removed 2 bases at V and 4 bases at J, with 8 bases between. The CDR3 contains 13 residues.